This TCR beta chain was obtained from a study of monozygotic twins with inflammatory bowel disease. General observations from the study: Added variability in patient repertoires may stem from differing immunosuppressive treatments. Clonotypes shared with others were fewer in IBD patients than in healthy twins, especially with disease activity.

On this clonotype: The antigen is unknown.

From its re-call of the 5' RACE reads, TCRdb lists each CDR3 protein once, without DNA. The sample is made up of hundreds of thousands of distinct CDR3 sequences, and the top ten hold 2% to 2.5% of it. The CDR3 totals 12 residues. Germline CDR1 LNHDA, CDR2 SQIVND (reference sequence). The J gene is TRBJ2-3, the V gene TRBV19. The source is a human donor with ulcerative colitis or Crohn's disease, or a healthy co-twin of an affected twin (not recorded which). Sequencing was done on a sample of blood. The chain's CDR3 is CASSIESDTQYF.